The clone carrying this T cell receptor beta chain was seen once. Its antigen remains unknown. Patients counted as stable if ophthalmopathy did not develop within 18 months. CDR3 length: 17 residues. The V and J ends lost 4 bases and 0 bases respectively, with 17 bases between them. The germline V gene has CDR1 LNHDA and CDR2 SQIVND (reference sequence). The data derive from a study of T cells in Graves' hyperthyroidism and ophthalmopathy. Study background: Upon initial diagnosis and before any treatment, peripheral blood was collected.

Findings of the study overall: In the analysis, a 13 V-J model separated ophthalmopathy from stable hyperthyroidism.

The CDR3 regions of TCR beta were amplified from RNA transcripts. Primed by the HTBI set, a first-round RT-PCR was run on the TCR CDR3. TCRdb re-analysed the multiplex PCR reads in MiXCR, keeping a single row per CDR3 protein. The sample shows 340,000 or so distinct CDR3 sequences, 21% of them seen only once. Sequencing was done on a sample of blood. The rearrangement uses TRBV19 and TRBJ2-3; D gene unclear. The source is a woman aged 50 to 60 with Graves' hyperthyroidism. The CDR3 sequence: CASSRVGSSFSTDTQYF. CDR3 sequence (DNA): TGTGCCAGTAGTAGAGTGGGCTCCTCTTTTAGCACAGATACGCAGTATTTT.